This T cell receptor (beta chain) was identified during a study of radiotherapy plus CTLA-4 blockade in lung cancer. Method: immunoSEQ multiplex PCR; TCRdb's copy keeps in-frame clones and lacks some. Among 81,000 or so clones listed, more than 85% were seen once. From germline, CDR1 is MDHEN and CDR2 SYDVKM. The CDR3 is made up of 16 amino acids. Trimming at V came to 8 bases and at J to 2 bases, leaving 7 bases not matched to a gene. The sample in question was peripheral blood, obtained from a patient treated with radiotherapy plus ipilimumab. The chain carries TRBV28 and TRBJ1-3; TRBD1 matches 12 bases. The receptor's source is a human donor with non-small cell lung cancer who had stable disease on radiotherapy plus ipilimumab. CDR3 DNA: TGTGCCAGCCCTCCGGGACAGGGGGCGCCTGGAAACACCATATATTTT. It is translated as CASPPGQGAPGNTIYF.